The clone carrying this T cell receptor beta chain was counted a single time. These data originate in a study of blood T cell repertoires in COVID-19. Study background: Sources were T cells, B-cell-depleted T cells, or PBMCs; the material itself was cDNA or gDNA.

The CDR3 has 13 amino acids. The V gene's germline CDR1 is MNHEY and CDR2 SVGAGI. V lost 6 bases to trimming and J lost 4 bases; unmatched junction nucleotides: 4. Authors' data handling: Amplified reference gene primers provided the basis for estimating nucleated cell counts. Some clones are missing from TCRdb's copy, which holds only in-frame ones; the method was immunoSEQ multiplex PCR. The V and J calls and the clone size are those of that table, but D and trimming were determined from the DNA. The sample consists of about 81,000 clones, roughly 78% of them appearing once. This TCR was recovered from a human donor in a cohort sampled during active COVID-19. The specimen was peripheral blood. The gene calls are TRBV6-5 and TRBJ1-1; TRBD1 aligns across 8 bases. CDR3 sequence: CASRKQGGTEAFF. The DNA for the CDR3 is TGTGCCAGCAGGAAACAGGGGGGCACTGAAGCTTTCTTT.